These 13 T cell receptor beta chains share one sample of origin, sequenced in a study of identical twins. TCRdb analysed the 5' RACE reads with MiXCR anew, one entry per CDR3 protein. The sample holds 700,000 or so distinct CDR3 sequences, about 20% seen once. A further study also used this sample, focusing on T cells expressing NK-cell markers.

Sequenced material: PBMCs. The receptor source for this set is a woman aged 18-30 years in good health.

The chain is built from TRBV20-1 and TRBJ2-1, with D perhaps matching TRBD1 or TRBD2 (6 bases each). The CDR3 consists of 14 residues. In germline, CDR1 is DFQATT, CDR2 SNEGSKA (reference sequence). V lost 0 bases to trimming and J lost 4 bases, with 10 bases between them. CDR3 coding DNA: TGCAGTGCTAGAGAGGGGGGACAATACAATGAGCAGTTCTTC. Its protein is CSAREGGQYNEQFF.

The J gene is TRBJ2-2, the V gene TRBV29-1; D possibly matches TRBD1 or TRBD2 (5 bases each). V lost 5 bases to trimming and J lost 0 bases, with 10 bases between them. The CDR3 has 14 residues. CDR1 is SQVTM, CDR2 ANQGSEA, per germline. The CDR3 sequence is CSVLRGPNTGELFF. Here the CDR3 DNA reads TGCAGCGTTCTCCGGGGACCGAACACCGGGGAGCTGTTTTTT.

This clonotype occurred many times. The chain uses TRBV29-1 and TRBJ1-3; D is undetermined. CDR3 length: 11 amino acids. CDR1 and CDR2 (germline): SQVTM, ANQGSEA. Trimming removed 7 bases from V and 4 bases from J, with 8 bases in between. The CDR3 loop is CSAFTGNTIYF. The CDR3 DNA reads TGCAGCGCGTTTACCGGAAACACCATATATTTT.

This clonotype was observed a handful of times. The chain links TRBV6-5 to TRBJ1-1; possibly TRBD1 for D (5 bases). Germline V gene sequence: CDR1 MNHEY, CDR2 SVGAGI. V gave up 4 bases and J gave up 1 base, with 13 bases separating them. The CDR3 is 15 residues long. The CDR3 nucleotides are TGTGCCAGCAGTTTCACTACAGGCAGGAACACTGAAGCTTTCTTT. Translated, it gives CASSFTTGRNTEAFF.

CDR3 loop: CSVQEEYSNQPQHF. In DNA, the CDR3 is TGCAGTGTACAGGAGGAATATAGCAATCAGCCCCAGCATTTT. This chain uses TRBV20-1 with TRBJ1-5, with a possible D match to TRBD1 (5 bases). Germline-derived CDR1 and CDR2 are DFQATT and SNEGSKA (reference sequence). This CDR3 has 14 amino acids. Trimming took 7 bases from V and 0 from J, leaving 13 bases between them.

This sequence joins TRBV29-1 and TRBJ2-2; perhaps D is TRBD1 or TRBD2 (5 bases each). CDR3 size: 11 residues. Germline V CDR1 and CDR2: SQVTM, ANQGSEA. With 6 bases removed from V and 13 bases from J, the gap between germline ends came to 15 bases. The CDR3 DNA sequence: TGCAGCGTCGACCAGGGTGGAGGGCTGTTTTTT. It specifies CSVDQGGGLFF.

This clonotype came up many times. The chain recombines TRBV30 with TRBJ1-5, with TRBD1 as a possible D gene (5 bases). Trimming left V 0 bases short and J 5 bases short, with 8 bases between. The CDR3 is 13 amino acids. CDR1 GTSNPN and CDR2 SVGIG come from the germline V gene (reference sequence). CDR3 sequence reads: CAWSVLGDQPQHF. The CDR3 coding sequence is TGTGCCTGGAGTGTACTAGGGGATCAGCCCCAGCATTTT.

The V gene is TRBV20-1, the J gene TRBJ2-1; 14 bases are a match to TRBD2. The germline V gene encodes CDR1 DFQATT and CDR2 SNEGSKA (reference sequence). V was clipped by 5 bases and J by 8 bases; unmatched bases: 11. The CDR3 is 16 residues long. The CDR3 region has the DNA TGCAGTGCTCTCGGACTAGCGGGGGGACCTGGGGATGAGCAGTTCTTC. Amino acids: CSALGLAGGPGDEQFF.

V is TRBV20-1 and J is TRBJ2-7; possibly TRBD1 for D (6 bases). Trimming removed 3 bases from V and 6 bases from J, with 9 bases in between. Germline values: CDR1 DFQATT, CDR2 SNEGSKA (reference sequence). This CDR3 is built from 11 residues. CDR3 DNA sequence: TGCAGTGCTAGCCCAGGGGTCGAGCAGTACTTC. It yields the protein CSASPGVEQYF.

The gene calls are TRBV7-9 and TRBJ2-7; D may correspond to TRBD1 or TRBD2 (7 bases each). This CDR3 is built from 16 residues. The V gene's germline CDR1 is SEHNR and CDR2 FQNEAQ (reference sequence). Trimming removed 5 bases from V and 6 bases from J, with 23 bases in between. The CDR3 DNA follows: TGTGCCAGCAGCATAAGACTTCAGGGGGGGGCCTCCGAGCAGTACTTC. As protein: CASSIRLQGGASEQYF.

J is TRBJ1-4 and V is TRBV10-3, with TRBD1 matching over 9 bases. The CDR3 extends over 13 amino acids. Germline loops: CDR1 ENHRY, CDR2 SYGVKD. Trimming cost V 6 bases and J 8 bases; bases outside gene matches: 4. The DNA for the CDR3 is TGTGCCATCAGGGACAGGGGAGAAGAAAAACTGTTTTTT. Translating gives CAIRDRGEEKLFF.

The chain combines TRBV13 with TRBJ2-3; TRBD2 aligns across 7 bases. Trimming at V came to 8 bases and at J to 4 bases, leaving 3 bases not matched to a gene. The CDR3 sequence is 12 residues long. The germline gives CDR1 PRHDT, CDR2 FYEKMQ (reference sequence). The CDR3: CASVAGADTQYF. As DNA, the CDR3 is TGTGCCAGCGTAGCGGGCGCAGATACGCAGTATTTT.

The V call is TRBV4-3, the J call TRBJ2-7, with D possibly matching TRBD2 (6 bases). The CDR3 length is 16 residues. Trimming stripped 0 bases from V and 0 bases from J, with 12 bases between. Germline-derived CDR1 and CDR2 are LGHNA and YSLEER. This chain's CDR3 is CASSQELASSSYEQYF. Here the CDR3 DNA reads TGCGCCAGCAGCCAAGAACTAGCATCGAGCTCCTACGAGCAGTACTTC.